This T cell receptor beta chain was observed in a study of regulatory T cells in long-lasting Graves disease (dated by TCRdb to about 2021). About the investigation overall: Persistent Graves' disease was defined as persistently positive TSH receptor autoantibodies together with antithyroid drug treatment for over 5 years. Patients with persistent Graves' disease were compared with patients with newly diagnosed Graves' disease using TCR sequencing and RNA sequencing of peripheral blood. The study took place in China and was registered as a clinical trial. A total of about 35 samples underwent TCR sequencing, from 13 patients with persistent Graves' disease and 20 or so patients with newly diagnosed Graves' disease. On average, persistent Graves' disease patients in the clinical cohort had been on antithyroid drugs for about 10 years.

The library came from multiplex PCR. TCRdb records Illumina HiSeq 4000 as the sequencer. To build TCR beta libraries, CDR3 regions were amplified by Arm-PCR using iRepertoire HTBI primers. PCR products were gel purified before sequencing. The original methods were these. Across samples, fewer than 70 TRBV and 13 to 15 TRBJ segments were identified and used for gene usage analysis of CDR3 amino acid clonotypes. Filtered high-quality paired reads were merged into contigs using COPE and FqMerger. BLAST was used to align contigs to IMGT TRBV, TRBD and TRBJ reference genes, with CDR3 defined following IMGT. Clonotypes above 0.1% frequency were classified as highly expanded clones. Repertoire diversity was measured by Shannon entropy, and V-J evenness by the Gini coefficient. Public clonotypes were defined as clonotypes shared by more than one individual. The raw public data were reprocessed by TCRdb itself: fastp quality trimming at Q25, MiXCR clonotype calling, in-frame beta chains only. Each CDR3 protein appears once, grouped with its most common genes and DNA. TCRdb's processing, not the authors' own work, is the source of the V and J calls. The sample table holds approximately 380,000 distinct CDR3 sequences, of which around 20% were seen once. Less than 25% of the sample comes from the top ten.

At least ten counts were recorded for this clonotype. No antigen is known for it. The sample holds no much larger clone one base away, and base qualities are not on file. The time point label of this sample denotes: persistent/refractory GD, antithyroid drugs over 5 years with positive TRAb. For both TCR sequencing and RNA sequencing, RNA was extracted from PBMCs in TRIzol. The diagnosis of Graves' disease was made according to American Thyroid Association guidelines. Patients for the study were recruited at an endocrinology department in Xi'an, China. From each patient, about 9 milliliters of peripheral blood was collected into an EDTA anticoagulant tube. Ficoll Paque Plus density gradient separation was used to isolate PBMCs, and no further T cell sorting was done. An Agilent 2100 Bioanalyzer and agarose gel were used to check RNA quality, and a NanoDrop 2000 was used to measure RNA concentration.

CDR1 LGHNT and CDR2 FRNRAP were looked up in the germline V gene. From its cysteine to its phenylalanine, the CDR3 spans 16 amino acids. Here the CDR3 DNA is all that survives: 48 bases in frame from base 1. The germline V and J ends show losses of 1 base and 4 bases respectively, and no gene match explains 5 bases of the junction. Summary of the overall study and its limitations: Compared with newly diagnosed patients, patients with persistent Graves' disease had lower TCR Shannon entropy and fewer highly expanded clones, which suggests clonal expansion. More public clonotypes were shared among persistent patients (2,741) than among newly diagnosed patients (966). The study examined only peripheral blood because the primary lesion, thyroid tissue, could not be accessed. Sequencing and analysis were restricted to the TCR beta chain. Preferential use of TRBV28, TRBJ1-2 and TRBJ2-5 was observed in persistent disease, whereas TRBV20-1 and TRBJ2-1 were favored in newly diagnosed disease. The authors noted that the small sample size was a limitation that may lower accuracy.

The sequence was collected from a female donor with Graves disease. Specimen: peripheral blood mononuclear cells (PBMCs), collected when the disease was refractory, from a patient treated with antithyroid drugs. The receptor chain draws on TRBV12-5 and TRBJ1-5; TRBD1 agrees with 9 junctional bases. This receptor carries the CDR3 CASGLGDRVLNQPQHF. DNA sequence: TGTGCTAGTGGTTTGGGGGACAGGGTGCTAAATCAGCCCCAGCATTTT.